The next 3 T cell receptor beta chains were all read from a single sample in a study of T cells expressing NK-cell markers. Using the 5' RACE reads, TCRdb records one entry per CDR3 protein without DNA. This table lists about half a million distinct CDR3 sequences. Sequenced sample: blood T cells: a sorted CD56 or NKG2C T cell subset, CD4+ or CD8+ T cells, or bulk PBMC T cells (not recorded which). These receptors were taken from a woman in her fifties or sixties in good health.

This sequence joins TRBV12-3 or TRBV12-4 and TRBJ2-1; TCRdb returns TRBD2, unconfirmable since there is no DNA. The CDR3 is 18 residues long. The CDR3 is CASSPGLAGPLSYNEQFF.

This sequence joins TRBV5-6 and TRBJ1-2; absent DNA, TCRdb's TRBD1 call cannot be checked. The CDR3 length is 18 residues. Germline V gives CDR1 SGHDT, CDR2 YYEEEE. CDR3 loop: CASSLVPGADRNRDGYTF. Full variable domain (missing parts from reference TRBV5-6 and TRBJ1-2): DAGVTQSPTHLIKTRGQQVTLRCSPKSGHDTVSWYQQALGQGPQFIFQYYEEEERQRGNFPDRFSGHQFPNYSSELNVNALLLGDSALYLCASSLVPGADRNRDGYTFGSGTRLTVV.

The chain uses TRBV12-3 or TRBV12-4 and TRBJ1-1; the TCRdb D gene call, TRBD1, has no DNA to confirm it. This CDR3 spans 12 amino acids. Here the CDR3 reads CASILRGTEAFF.